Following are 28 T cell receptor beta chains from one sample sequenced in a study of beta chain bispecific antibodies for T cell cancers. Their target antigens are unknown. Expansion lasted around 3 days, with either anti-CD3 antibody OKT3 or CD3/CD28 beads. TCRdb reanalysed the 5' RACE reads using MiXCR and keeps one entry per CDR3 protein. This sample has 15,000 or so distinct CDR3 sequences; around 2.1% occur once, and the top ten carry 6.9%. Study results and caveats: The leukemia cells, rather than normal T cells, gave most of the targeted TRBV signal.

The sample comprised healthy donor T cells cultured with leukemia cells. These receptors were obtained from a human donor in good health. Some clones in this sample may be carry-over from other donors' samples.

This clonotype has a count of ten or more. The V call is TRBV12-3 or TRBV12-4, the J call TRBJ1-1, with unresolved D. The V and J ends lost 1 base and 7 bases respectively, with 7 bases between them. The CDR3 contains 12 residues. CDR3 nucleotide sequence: TGTGCCAGCAGTTTAGGTAATCGTGAAGCTTTCTTT. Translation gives CASSLGNREAFF.

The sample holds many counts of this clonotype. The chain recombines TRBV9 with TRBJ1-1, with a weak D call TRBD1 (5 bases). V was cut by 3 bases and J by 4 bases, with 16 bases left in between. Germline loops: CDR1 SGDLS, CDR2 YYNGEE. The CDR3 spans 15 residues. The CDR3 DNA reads TGTGCCAGCAGCGCCCCCAGGGACGAGAGCACTGAAGCTTTCTTT. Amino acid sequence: CASSAPRDESTEAFF.

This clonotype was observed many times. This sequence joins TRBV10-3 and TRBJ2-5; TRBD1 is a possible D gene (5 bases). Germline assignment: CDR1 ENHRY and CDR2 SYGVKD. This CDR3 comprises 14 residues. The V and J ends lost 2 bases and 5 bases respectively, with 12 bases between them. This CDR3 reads CAISEDSTHETQYF. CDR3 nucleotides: TGTGCCATCAGTGAGGACAGTACCCATGAGACCCAGTACTTC.

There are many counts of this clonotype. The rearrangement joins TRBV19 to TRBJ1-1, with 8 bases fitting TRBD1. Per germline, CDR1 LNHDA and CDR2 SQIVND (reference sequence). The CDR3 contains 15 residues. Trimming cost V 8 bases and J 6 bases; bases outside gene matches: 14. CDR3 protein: CASLDAGQEVAEAFF. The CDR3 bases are TGTGCCAGTCTCGATGCGGGACAGGAGGTCGCTGAAGCTTTCTTT. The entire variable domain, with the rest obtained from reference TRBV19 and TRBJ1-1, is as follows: DGGITQSPKYLFRKEGQNVTLSCEQNLNHDAMYWYRQDPGQGLRLIYYSQIVNDFQKGDIAEGYSVSREKKESFPLTVTSAQKNPTAFYLCASLDAGQEVAEAFFGQGTRLTVV.

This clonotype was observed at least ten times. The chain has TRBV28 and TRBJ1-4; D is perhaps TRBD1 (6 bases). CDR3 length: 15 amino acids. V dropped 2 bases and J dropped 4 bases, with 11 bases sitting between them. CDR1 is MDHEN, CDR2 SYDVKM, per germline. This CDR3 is CASSLEDSFNEKLFF. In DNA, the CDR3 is TGTGCCAGCAGTTTAGAGGACAGTTTTAATGAAAAACTGTTTTTT.

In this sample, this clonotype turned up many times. CDR3 residues: CASTVWGTGYTF. In DNA form, the CDR3 reads TGTGCCAGCACCGTATGGGGCACCGGCTACACCTTC. The V gene is TRBV6-1, the J gene TRBJ1-2; perhaps TRBD1 as D (5 bases). This CDR3 spans 12 amino acids. V was trimmed by 7 bases and J by 8 bases, leaving 14 bases between them. The V gene's germline CDR1 is MNHNS and CDR2 SASEGT.

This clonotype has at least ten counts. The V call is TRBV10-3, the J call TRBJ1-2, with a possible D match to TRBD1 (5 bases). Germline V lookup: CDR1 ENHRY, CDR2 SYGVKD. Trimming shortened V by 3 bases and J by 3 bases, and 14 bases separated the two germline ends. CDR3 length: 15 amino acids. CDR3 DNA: TGTGCCATCAGTGACGAAGGGACGGCCTACTATGGCTACACCTTC. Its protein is CAISDEGTAYYGYTF.

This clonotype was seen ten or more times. The CDR3 protein is CASNAIFNYGYTF. In DNA, the CDR3 is TGTGCCAGCAATGCGATCTTTAACTATGGCTACACCTTC. V usage is TRBV28 and J usage is TRBJ1-2; unclear D gene. The CDR3 extends over 13 amino acids. Germline V gene lookup returns CDR1 MDHEN and CDR2 SYDVKM. The ends were cut back, 7 bases at V and 1 base at J, with 10 bases in the middle.

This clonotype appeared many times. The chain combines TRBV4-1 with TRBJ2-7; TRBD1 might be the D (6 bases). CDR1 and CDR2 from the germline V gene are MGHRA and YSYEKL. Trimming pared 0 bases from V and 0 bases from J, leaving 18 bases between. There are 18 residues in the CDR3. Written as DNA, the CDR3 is TGCGCCAGCAGCCAAGATAACCAGATACGGGACATCTCCTACGAGCAGTACTTC. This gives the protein CASSQDNQIRDISYEQYF.

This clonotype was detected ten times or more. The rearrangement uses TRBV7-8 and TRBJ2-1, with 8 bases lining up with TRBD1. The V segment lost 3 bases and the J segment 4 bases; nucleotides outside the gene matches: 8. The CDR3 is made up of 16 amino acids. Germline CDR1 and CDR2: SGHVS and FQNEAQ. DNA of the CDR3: TGTGCCAGCAGCTTGATACAGGGGGAGCGATACAATGAGCAGTTCTTC. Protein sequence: CASSLIQGERYNEQFF.

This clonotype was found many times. The CDR3 reads CSVENRDSRYNEQFF. The CDR3 bases are TGCAGCGTTGAAAACCGGGACAGCCGATACAATGAGCAGTTCTTC. The rearrangement joins TRBV29-1 to TRBJ2-1; the match to TRBD1 covers 7 bases. Germline trimming cut 2 bases from V and 4 bases from J; bases unmatched to any gene: 8. CDR3 size: 15 residues. CDR1 is SQVTM and CDR2 is ANQGSEA in the germline V gene.

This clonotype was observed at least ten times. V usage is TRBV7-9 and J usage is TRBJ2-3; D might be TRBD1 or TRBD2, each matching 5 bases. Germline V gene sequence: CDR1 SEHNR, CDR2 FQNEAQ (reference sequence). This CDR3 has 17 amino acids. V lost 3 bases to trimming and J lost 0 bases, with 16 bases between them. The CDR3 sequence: CASSLLGPLASTDTQYF. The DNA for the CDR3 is TGTGCCAGCAGCTTGCTGGGACCGCTGGCTAGCACAGATACGCAGTATTTT.

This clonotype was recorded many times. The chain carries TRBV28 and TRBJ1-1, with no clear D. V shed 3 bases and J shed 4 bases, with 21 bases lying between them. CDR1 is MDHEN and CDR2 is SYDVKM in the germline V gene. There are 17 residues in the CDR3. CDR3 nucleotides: TGTGCCAGCAGTTTGGGTAAAGAGGAGGGTTGGGGCACTGAAGCTTTCTTT. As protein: CASSLGKEEGWGTEAFF.

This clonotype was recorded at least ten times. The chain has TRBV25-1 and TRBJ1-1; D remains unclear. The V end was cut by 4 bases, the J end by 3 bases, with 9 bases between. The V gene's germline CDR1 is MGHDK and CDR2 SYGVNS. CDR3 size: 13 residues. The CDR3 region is CASSVLGYTEAFF. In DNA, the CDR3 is TGTGCCAGCAGTGTGTTGGGTTACACTGAAGCTTTCTTT.

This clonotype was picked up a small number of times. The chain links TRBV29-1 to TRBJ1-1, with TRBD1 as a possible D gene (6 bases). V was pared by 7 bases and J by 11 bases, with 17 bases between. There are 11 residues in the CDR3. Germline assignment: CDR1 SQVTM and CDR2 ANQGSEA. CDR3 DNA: TGCAGCGCTTTTGGGGCAGGGGTGGCTTTCTTT. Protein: CSAFGAGVAFF.

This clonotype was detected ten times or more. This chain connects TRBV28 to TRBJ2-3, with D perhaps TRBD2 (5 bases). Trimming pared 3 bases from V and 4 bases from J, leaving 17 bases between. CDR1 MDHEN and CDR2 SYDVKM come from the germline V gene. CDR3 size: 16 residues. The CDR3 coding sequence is TGTGCCAGCAGTTTTGGCCTAGCAATGGTGGCAGATACGCAGTATTTT. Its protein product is CASSFGLAMVADTQYF.

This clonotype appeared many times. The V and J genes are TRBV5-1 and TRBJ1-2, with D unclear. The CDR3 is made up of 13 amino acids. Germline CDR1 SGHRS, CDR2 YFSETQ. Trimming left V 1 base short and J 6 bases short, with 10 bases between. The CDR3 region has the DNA TGCGCCAGCAGCTTGAACGGGCTGGATGGCTACACCTTC. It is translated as CASSLNGLDGYTF.

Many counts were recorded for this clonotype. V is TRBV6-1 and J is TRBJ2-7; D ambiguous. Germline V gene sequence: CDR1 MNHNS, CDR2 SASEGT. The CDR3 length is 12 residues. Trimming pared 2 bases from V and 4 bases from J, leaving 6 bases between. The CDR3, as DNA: TGTGCCAGCAGTGAAACTGGTTACGAGCAGTACTTC. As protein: CASSETGYEQYF.

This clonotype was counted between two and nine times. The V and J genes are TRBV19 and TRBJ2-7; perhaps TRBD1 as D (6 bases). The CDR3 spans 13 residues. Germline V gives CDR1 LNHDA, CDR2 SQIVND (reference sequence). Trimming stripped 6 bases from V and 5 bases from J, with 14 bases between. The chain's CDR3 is CASRQGNSNEQYF. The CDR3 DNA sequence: TGTGCCAGTAGACAGGGCAACTCAAACGAGCAGTACTTC. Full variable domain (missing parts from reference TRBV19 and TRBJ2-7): DGGITQSPKYLFRKEGQNVTLSCEQNLNHDAMYWYRQDPGQGLRLIYYSQIVNDFQKGDIAEGYSVSREKKESFPLTVTSAQKNPTAFYLCASRQGNSNEQYFGPGTRLTVT.

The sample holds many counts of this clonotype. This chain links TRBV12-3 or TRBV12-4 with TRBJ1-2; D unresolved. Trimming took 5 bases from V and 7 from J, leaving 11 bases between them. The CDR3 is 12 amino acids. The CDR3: CASSRSDGGYTF. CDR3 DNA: TGTGCCAGCAGTCGCTCGGACGGTGGCTACACCTTC.

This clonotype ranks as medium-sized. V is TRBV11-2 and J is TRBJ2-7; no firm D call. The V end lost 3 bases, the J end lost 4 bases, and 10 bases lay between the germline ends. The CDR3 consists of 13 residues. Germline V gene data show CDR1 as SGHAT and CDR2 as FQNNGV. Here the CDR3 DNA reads TGTGCCAGCAGCTTGGGCCCCGATTACGAGCAGTACTTC. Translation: CASSLGPDYEQYF.

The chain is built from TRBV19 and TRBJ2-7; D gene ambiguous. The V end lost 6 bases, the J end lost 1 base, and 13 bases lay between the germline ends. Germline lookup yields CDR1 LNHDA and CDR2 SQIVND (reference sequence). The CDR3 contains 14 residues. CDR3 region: CASSPGLGSYEQYF. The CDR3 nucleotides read TGTGCCAGTAGCCCCGGGTTGGGTTCCTACGAGCAGTACTTC.

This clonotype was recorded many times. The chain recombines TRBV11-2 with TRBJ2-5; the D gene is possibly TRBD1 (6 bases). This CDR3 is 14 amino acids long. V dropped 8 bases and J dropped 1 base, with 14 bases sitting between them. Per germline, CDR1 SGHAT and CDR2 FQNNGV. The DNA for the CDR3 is TGTGCCAGCGAACAGACAGGTACCCAAGAGACCCAGTACTTC. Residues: CASEQTGTQETQYF. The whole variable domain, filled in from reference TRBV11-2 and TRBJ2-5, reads EAGVAQSPRYKIIEKRQSVAFWCNPISGHATLYWYQQILGQGPKLLIQFQNNGVVDDSQLPKDRFSAERLKGVDSTLKIQPAKLEDSAVYLCASEQTGTQETQYFGPGTRLLVL.

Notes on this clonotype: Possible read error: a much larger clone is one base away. CDR3 DNA sequence: TGTGCCAGTATCGGAGGGAATCGTCGTGGCTACACCTTC. Translating gives CASIGGNRRGYTF. The gene calls are TRBV19 and TRBJ1-2; D is undetermined. The CDR3 is 13 residues long. Germline V CDR1 and CDR2: LNHDA, SQIVND (reference sequence). V was shortened by 7 bases and J by 7 bases, with 16 bases between the two germline ends. The full variable domain, its missing parts supplied by reference TRBV19 and TRBJ1-2, is DGGITQSPKYLFRKEGQNVTLSCEQNLNHDAMYWYRQDPGQGLRLIYYSQIVNDFQKGDIAEGYSVSREKKESFPLTVTSAQKNPTAFYLCASIGGNRRGYTFGSGTRLTVV.

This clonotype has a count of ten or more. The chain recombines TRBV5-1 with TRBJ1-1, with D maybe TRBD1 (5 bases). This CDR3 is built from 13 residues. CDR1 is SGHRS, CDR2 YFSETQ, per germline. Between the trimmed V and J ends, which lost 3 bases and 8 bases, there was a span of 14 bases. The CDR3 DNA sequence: TGCGCCAGCAGCTCCGGGACTAACCTCGAAGCTTTCTTT. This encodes CASSSGTNLEAFF.

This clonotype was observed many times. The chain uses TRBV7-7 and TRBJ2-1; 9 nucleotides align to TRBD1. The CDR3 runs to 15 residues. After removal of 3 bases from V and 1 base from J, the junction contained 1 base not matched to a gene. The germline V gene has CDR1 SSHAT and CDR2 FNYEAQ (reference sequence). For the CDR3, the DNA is TGTGCCAGCAGCTTGGGGACAGGGTCCTACAATGAGCAGTTCTTC. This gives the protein CASSLGTGSYNEQFF.

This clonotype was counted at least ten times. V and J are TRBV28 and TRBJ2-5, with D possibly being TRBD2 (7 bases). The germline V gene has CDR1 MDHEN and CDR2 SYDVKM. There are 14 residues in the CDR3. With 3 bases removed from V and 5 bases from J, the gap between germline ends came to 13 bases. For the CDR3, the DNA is TGTGCCAGCAGTTTTTCGGGGGGCGGGGAGACCCAGTACTTC. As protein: CASSFSGGGETQYF.

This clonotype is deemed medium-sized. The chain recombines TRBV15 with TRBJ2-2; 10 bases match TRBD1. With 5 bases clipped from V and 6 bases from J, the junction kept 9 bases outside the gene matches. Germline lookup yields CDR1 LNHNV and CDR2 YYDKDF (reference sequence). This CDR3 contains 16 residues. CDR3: CATSGPGQGIPGELFF. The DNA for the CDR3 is TGTGCCACCAGCGGACCGGGACAGGGGATCCCCGGGGAGCTGTTTTTT. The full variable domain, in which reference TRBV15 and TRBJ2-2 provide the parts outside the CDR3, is DAMVIQNPRYQVTQFGKPVTLSCSQTLNHNVMYWYQQKSSQAPKLLFHYYDKDFNNEADTPDNFQSRRPNTSFCFLDIRSPGLGDTAMYLCATSGPGQGIPGELFFGEGSRLTVL.